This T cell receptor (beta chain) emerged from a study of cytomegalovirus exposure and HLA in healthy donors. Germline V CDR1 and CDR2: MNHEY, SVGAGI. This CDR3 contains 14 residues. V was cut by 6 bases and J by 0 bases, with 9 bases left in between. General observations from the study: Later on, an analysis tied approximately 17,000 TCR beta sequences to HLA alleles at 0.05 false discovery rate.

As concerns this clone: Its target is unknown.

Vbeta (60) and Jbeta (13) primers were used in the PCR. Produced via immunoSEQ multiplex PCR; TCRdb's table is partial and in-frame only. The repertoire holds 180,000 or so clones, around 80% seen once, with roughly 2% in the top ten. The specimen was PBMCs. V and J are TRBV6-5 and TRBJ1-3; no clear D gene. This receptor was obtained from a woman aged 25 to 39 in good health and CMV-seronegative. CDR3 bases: TGTGCCAGCAGCGACCGGAGCTCTGGAAACACCATATATTTT. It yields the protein CASSDRSSGNTIYF.